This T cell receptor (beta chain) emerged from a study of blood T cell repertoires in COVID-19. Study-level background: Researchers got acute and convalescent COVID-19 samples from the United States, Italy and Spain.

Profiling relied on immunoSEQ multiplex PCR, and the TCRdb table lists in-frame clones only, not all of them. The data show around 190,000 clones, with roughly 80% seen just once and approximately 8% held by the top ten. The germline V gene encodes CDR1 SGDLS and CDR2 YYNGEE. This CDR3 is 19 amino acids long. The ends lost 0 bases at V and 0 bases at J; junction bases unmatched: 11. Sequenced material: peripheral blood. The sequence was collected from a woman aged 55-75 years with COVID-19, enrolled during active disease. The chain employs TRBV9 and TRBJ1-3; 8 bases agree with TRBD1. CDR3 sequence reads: CASSVDEKRQGFSGNTIYF. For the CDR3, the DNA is TGTGCCAGCAGCGTAGACGAGAAGAGACAGGGGTTCTCTGGAAACACCATATATTTT.